The rows below give T cell receptor beta chains drawn from one sample of a study of shared clonotypes between healthy human individuals. Sequenced by immunoSEQ multiplex PCR; TCRdb stores in-frame clones only, minus some. The sample contains some 530,000 clones, around 73% of which appear only once. The sample comprised PBMCs. Receptors were obtained from a woman in her 40s in good health. Some clones in this sample may be carry-over from other donors' samples. CDR3s include the opening cysteine and the closing phenylalanine or tryptophan. Each record gives: clone size, J gene, V gene, D gene, CDR3 protein, CDR3 DNA. A D gene is named only where the DNA matches it firmly. The size field is filled for only some rows; it gives once, few, many or a size class.

once	TRBJ1-5	TRBV11-3	.	CASSLVGGGLTSNQPQHF	TGTGCCAGCAGCTTGGTAGGAGGGGGACTTACGAGCAATCAGCCCCAGCATTTT
.	TRBJ2-7	TRBV15	.	CATSRGGGSSYEQYF	TGTGCCACCAGCAGAGGTGGGGGGAGCTCCTACGAGCAGTACTTC
.	TRBJ2-7	TRBV28	.	CASSLGSSYEQYF	TGTGCCAGCAGTTTAGGGAGCTCCTACGAGCAGTACTTC
.	TRBJ1-5	TRBV7-9	TRBD1	CASSTPQGWQPQHF	TGTGCCAGCAGCACACCACAGGGGTGGCAGCCCCAGCATTTT
once	TRBJ2-1	TRBV19	TRBD1	CASSPPEDRGRLPYNEQFF	TGTGCCAGTAGTCCTCCGGAGGACAGGGGGCGATTACCTTACAATGAGCAGTTCTTC
once	TRBJ1-1	TRBV19	.	CASSMGGNTEAFF	TGTGCCAGTAGTATGGGGGGAAACACTGAAGCTTTCTTT
.	TRBJ1-1	TRBV10-3	TRBD1	CAISEKDRETEAFF	TGTGCCATCAGTGAAAAAGACAGGGAAACTGAAGCTTTCTTT
.	TRBJ1-1	TRBV27	.	CASSPRVNTEAFF	TGTGCCAGCAGCCCCAGAGTGAACACTGAAGCTTTCTTT
.	TRBJ2-5	TRBV21-1	.	CASSKRGQGEQETQYF	TGTGCCAGCAGCAAACGGGGGCAGGGAGAGCAAGAGACCCAGTACTTC
.	TRBJ2-1	TRBV2	.	CASSDFRGIVEFF	TGTGCCAGCAGTGATTTTCGCGGGATCGTGGAGTTCTTC
.	TRBJ2-7	TRBV28	.	CASSFGGRSTYEQYF	TGTGCCAGCAGTTTTGGGGGGAGGAGCACCTACGAGCAGTACTTC
.	TRBJ2-2	TRBV29-1	.	CSVAKPTAGSNTGELFF	TGCAGCGTTGCGAAGCCTACCGCAGGGAGCAACACCGGGGAGCTGTTTTTT
.	TRBJ2-2	TRBV6-5	.	CASSSLEGFNTGELFF	TGTGCCAGCAGTTCCCTAGAGGGATTCAACACCGGGGAGCTGTTTTTT
.	TRBJ2-4	TRBV5-1	.	CASSLTGMDIQYF	TGCGCCAGCAGCTTAACGGGAATGGACATTCAGTACTTC
many	TRBJ2-7	TRBV5-4	TRBD1	CASSGGQGASYEQYF	TGTGCCAGCAGCGGGGGACAGGGGGCTTCCTACGAGCAGTACTTC
once	TRBJ2-7	TRBV11-2	TRBD2	CASSLGRELDEQYF	TGTGCCAGCAGCTTGGGGCGGGAGTTGGACGAGCAGTACTTC
.	TRBJ2-3	TRBV28	TRBD1	CASSLFQGATDTQYF	TGTGCCAGCAGTTTATTCCAGGGGGCCACAGATACGCAGTATTTT
.	TRBJ1-2	TRBV9	.	CASSPEGPIPYGYTF	TGTGCCAGCAGCCCCGAGGGCCCTATCCCCTATGGCTACACCTTC
.	TRBJ1-2	TRBV4-1	.	CASSQDHYPTGYGYTF	TGCGCCAGCAGCCAAGATCACTACCCCACGGGCTATGGCTACACCTTC
.	TRBJ2-3	TRBV27	.	CASSLGGRDTQYF	TGTGCCAGCAGTTTGGGTGGGAGAGATACGCAGTATTTT
once	TRBJ1-1	TRBV10-1	TRBD1	CASSETGDTEAFF	TGCGCCAGCAGTGAGACAGGGGACACTGAAGCTTTCTTT
.	TRBJ2-5	TRBV6-4	.	CARPVGVQETQYF	TGTGCCAGACCAGTGGGGGTCCAAGAGACCCAGTACTTC
.	TRBJ2-1	TRBV5-1	TRBD2	CASSDKTGGANEQFF	TGCGCCAGCAGCGATAAAACGGGAGGAGCCAATGAGCAGTTCTTC
.	TRBJ1-2	TRBV2	.	CASSPHRVRYGYTF	TGTGCCAGCAGCCCACATAGGGTCCGCTATGGCTACACCTTC
few	TRBJ2-7	TRBV19	TRBD1	CASSVGQAVEQYF	TGTGCCAGTAGTGTGGGACAGGCTGTGGAGCAGTACTTC
.	TRBJ2-1	TRBV9	.	CASSPLGTSGEQFF	TGTGCCAGCAGCCCCCTAGGCACTTCAGGTGAGCAGTTCTTC
.	TRBJ1-1	TRBV11-2	.	CASSSQGYTEAFF	TGTGCCAGCAGCTCACAGGGTTACACTGAAGCTTTCTTT
.	TRBJ1-2	TRBV2	.	CASSEGLNYGYTF	TGTGCCAGCAGTGAAGGCCTAAACTATGGCTACACCTTC
once	TRBJ2-5	TRBV5-6	TRBD2	CASSLWLAGEQYF	TGTGCCAGCAGCTTGTGGCTAGCGGGAGAGCAGTACTTC
.	TRBJ2-5	TRBV5-5	.	CASSLGPSYQETQYF	TGTGCCAGCAGCTTGGGTCCTAGCTACCAAGAGACCCAGTACTTC
.	TRBJ2-7	TRBV13	.	CASSQGGSSYEQYF	TGTGCCAGCAGCCAGGGGGGGAGCTCCTACGAGCAGTACTTC
.	TRBJ2-2	TRBV6-5	TRBD1	CASSEGQVPGELFF	TGTGCCAGCAGTGAAGGACAGGTGCCCGGGGAGCTGTTTTTT
.	TRBJ2-7	TRBV28	TRBD2	CASRPRGGSIPEQYF	TGTGCCAGCCGACCCCGGGGCGGGAGTATTCCCGAGCAGTACTTC
.	TRBJ2-1	TRBV7-9	TRBD2	CASSSSGRAYNEQFF	TGTGCCAGCAGCTCTAGCGGGAGGGCCTACAATGAGCAGTTCTTC
.	TRBJ2-1	TRBV20-1	TRBD2	CSALAGVAFF	TGCAGTGCTCTGGCGGGAGTTGCGTTCTTC
once	TRBJ2-3	TRBV7-3	TRBD2	CASSLTSGGSSTDTQYF	TGTGCCAGCAGCTTAACTAGCGGGGGTTCTAGCACAGATACGCAGTATTTT
.	TRBJ2-3	TRBV7-2	.	CASSLAVGRDTQYF	TGTGCCAGCAGCTTAGCCGTCGGCAGGGATACGCAGTATTTT
.	TRBJ2-6	TRBV7-3	TRBD1	CASSRTGLAGANVLTF	TGTGCCAGCAGCCGGACAGGGTTGGCTGGGGCCAACGTCCTGACTTTC
.	TRBJ2-3	TRBV5-1	TRBD1	CASSVTGDTSTDTQYF	TGCGCCAGCAGCGTGACAGGGGATACTAGCACAGATACGCAGTATTTT
.	TRBJ1-5	TRBV2	.	CASRDSSLSNQPQHF	TGTGCCAGCAGGGACAGCTCCCTCAGCAATCAGCCCCAGCATTTT
.	TRBJ2-7	TRBV5-4	TRBD1	CASSFRDRGSYEQYF	TGTGCCAGCAGCTTTAGGGACAGGGGGTCCTACGAGCAGTACTTC